This T cell receptor beta chain was sequenced for a study of vaccination and CD4 T cells after COVID-19. This clonotype was seen a handful of times. Its target is not known. Sequencing of DNA taken from cultured CD4+ T cells relied on the Oncomine TCR Beta short-read assay. TCRdb re-analysed the PCR reads in MiXCR, keeping a single row per CDR3 protein. Of 11,000 or so distinct CDR3 sequences in the sample, around 43% are singletons; the top ten hold over 25%. The treatment was: roughly ten-day PBMC culture with coronavirus spike peptide pools or control peptides (ViraFEST assay). In germline, CDR1 is SEHNR, CDR2 FQNEAQ (reference sequence). The CDR3 loop spans 18 amino acids. The V segment lost 5 bases and the J segment 4 bases; nucleotides outside the gene matches: 10.

The sequencing input was CD4+ T cells from blood, cultured in vitro. This TCR derives from a human donor who had recovered from COVID-19. This sequence joins TRBV7-9 and TRBJ2-1; 14 bases line up with TRBD2. Here the CDR3 reads CASSPLTSGGASYNEQFF. The CDR3 nucleotides are TGTGCCAGCAGCCCGCTGACTAGCGGGGGGGCCTCATACAATGAGCAGTTCTTC.